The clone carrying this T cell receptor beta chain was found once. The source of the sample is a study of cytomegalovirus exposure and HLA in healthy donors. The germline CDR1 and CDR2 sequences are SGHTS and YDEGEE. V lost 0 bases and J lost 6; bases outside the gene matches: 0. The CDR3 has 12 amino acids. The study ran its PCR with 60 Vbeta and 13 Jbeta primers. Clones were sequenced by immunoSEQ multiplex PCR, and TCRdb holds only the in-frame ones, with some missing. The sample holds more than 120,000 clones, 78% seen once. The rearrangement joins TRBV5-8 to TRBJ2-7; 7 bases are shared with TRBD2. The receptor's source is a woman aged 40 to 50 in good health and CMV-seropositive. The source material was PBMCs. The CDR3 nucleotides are TGTGCCAGCAGCTTGGAGCGGGGCGAGCAGTACTTC. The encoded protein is CASSLERGEQYF.